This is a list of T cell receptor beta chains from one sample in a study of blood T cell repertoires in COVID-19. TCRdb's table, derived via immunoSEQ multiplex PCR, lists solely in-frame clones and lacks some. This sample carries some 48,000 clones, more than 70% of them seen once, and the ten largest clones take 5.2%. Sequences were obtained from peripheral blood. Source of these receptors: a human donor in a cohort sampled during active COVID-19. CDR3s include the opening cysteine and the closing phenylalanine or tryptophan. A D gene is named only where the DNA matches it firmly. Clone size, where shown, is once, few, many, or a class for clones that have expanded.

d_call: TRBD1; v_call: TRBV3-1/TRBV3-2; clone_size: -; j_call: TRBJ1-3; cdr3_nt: TGTGCCAGCAGCGACCGTCTCTCCTCCGGGACAGCTGGAAACACCATATATTTT; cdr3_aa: CASSDRLSSGTAGNTIYF
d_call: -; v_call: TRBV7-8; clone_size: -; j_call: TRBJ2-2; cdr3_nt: TGTGCCAGCAGCCCCACAGGAGCCAACACCGGGGAGCTGTTTTTT; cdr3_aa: CASSPTGANTGELFF
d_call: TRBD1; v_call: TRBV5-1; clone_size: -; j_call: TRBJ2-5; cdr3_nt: TGCGCCAGCAGCTCGGGACAGGGCGAGACCCAGTACTTC; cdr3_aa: CASSSGQGETQYF
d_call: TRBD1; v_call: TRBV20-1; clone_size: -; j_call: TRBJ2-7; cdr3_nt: TGCAGTGCTAGTCGGACAGGGGGCAACTACGAGCAGTACTTC; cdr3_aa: CSASRTGGNYEQYF
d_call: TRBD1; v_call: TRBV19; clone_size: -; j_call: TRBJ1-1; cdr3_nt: TGTGCCAGTAGTACAGAGGACAGGGCGAAAGCTTTCTTT; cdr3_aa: CASSTEDRAKAFF
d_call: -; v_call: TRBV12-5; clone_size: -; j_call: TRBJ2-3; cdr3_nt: TGTGCTAGTGTTGCTGGGTTTGGGGGCCCAGATACGCAGTATTTT; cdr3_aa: CASVAGFGGPDTQYF
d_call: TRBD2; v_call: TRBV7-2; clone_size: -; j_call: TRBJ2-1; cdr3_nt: TGTGCCAGCAGCTTAGTGGTAGCGGGGGCTGGTGAGCAGTTCTTC; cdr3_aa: CASSLVVAGAGEQFF
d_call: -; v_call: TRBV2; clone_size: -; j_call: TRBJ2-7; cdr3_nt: TGTGCCAGCAGTTATACAGGGTACCACGAGCAGTACTTC; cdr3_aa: CASSYTGYHEQYF
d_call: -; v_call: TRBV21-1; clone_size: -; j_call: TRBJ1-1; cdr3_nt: TGTGCCAGCAGCCCGAATTCGCCCCTACAGGGGAACGCTGAAGCTTTCTTT; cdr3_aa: CASSPNSPLQGNAEAFF
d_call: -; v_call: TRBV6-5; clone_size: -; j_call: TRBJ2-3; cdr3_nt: TGTGCCAGCAGCCCCGGGGGTCGGCCTGCAGATACGCAGTATTTT; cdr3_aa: CASSPGGRPADTQYF
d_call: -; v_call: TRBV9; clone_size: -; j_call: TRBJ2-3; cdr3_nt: TGTGCCAGCAGCGTAGCCGTCGGGGGCACAGATACGCAGTATTTT; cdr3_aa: CASSVAVGGTDTQYF
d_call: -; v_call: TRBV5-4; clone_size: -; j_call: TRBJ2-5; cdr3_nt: TGTGCCAGCAGCGTACCCGGTGGAGGGTATCGAGAGACCCAGTACTTC; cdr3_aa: CASSVPGGGYRETQYF
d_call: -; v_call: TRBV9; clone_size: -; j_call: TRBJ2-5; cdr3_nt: TGTGCCAGCAGCGTAGCCCCGGGGGAGACCCAGTACTTC; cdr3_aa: CASSVAPGETQYF
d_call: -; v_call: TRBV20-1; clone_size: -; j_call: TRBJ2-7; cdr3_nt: TGCAGTGCTCTCAAGGGGGAGCAGTACTTC; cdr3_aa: CSALKGEQYF
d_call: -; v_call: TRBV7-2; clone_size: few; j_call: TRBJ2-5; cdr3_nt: TGTGCCAGCAGCAGGATGAACGGGGAGACCCAGTACTTC; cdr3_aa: CASSRMNGETQYF
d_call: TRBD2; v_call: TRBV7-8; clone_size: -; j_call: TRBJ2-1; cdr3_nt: TGTGCCAGCAGCTCCCGGACTAGCGGGGGGGGTAATGAGCAGTTCTTC; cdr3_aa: CASSSRTSGGGNEQFF
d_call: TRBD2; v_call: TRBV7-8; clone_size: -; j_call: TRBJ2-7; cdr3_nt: TGTGCCAGCACGGGGGGTGTACGATACGAGCAGTACTTC; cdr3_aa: CASTGGVRYEQYF
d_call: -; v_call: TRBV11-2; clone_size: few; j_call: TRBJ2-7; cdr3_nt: TGTGCCAGCAGCTCGGGTTGGGGGCGTCCCTACGAGCAGTACTTC; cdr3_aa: CASSSGWGRPYEQYF
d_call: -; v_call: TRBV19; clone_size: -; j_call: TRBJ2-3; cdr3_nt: TGTGCCAGTAGTGAGGACGGGAGAACCACAGATACGCAGTATTTT; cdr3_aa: CASSEDGRTTDTQYF
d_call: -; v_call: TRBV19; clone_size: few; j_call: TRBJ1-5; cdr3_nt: TGTGCCAGTAGGGATAATAATGGAGGATTGGGTCAGCCCCAGCATTTT; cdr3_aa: CASRDNNGGLGQPQHF
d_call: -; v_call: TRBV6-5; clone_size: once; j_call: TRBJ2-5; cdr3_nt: TGTGCCAGTAAGAGAGTAGGGGAACAAGAGACCCAGTACTTC; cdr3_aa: CASKRVGEQETQYF
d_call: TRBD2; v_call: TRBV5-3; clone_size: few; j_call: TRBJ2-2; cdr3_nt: TGTGCCAGAAGCTACCCCTGGCTAGCGGGGATCACCGGGGAGCTGTTTTTT; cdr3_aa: CARSYPWLAGITGELFF
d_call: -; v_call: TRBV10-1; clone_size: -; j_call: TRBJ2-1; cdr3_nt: TGCGCCAGCAGCCGGGGGTCCTACAATGAGCAGTTCTTC; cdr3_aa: CASSRGSYNEQFF
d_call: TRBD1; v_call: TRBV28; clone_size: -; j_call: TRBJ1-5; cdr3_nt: TGTGCCAGCAGACGGGGGACAGGGAGCGTATATCAGCCCCAGCATTTT; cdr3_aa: CASRRGTGSVYQPQHF
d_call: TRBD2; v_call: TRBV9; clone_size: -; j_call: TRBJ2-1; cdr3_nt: TGTGCCAGCAGCCCCGGGACGGCGGGGGTCGCGCAGTTCTTC; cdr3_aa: CASSPGTAGVAQFF
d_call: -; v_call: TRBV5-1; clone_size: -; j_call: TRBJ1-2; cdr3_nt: TGCGCCAGCAGCTTGGCCCCAGGGAACTATGGCTACACCTTC; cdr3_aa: CASSLAPGNYGYTF
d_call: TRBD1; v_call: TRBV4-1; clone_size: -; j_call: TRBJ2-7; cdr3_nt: TGCGCCAGCAGCCAAGCCGTGGGGGACAGGGGGCTGAAGACCTCCTACGAGCAGTACTTC; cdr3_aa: CASSQAVGDRGLKTSYEQYF
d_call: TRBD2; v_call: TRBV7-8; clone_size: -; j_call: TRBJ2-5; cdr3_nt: TGTGCCAGCAGCTTTAGCGGGGTAGGAGAGACCCAGTACTTC; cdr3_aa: CASSFSGVGETQYF
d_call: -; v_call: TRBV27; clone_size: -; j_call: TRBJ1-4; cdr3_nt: TGTGCCAGCAGTACCCGCCCTTTACAGGGCTCTAATGAAAAACTGTTTTTT; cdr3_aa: CASSTRPLQGSNEKLFF
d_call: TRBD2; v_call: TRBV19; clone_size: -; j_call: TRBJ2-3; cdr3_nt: TGTGCCAGTAGTATAAGCCCCCCCGGGACTAGCAGTGGGGGTCGGGCGCAGTATTTT; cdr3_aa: CASSISPPGTSSGGRAQYF
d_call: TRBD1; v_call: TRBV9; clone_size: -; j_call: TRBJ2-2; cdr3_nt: TGTGCCAGCAGCCCAGGACAGGGTAACACCGGGGAGCTGTTTTTT; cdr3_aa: CASSPGQGNTGELFF
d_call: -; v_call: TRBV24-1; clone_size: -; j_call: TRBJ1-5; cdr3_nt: TGTGCCACCAGTGATCCAGGGAATCAGCCCCAGCATTTT; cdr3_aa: CATSDPGNQPQHF
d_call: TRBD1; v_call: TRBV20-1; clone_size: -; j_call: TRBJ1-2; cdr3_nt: TGCAGTGCGGGACAGGGGAATGGCTACACCTTC; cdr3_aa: CSAGQGNGYTF
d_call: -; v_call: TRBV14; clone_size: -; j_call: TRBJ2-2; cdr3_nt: TGTGCCAGCAGCCTCATTGGGGGGGCGTTAAGCACCGGGGAGCTGTTTTTT; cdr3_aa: CASSLIGGALSTGELFF
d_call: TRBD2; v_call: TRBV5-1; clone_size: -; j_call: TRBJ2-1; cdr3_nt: TGCGCCAGCAGCTTGGCGCCCACTAGCGGACTTCACAATGAGCAGTTCTTC; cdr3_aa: CASSLAPTSGLHNEQFF
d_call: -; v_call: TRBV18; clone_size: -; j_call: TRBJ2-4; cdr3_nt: TGTGCCAGCTCACCAATAGCGGATAGGGCCAAAAACATTCAGTACTTC; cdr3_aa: CASSPIADRAKNIQYF
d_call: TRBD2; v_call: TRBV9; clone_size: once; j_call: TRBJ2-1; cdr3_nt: TGTGCCAGCAGCCCTTTGATGGGGCGGGGGAGTATCGATGAGCAGTTCTTC; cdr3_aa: CASSPLMGRGSIDEQFF
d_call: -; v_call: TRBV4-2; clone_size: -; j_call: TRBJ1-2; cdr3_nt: TGTGCCAGCAGCCAAGAGAGGCCGGGTACGGATGGCTACACCTTC; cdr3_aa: CASSQERPGTDGYTF
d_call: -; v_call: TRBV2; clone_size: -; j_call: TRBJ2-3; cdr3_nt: TGTGCCAGCAGGGACGGGGGCACAGATACGCAGTATTTT; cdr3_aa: CASRDGGTDTQYF
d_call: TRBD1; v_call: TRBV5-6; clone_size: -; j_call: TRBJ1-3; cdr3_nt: TGTGCCAGCAGCTCACCGACAGGGTCTGGAAACACCATATATTTT; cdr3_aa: CASSSPTGSGNTIYF
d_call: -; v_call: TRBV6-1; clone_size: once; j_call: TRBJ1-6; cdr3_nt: TGTGCCAGCAGTGAACGAGGGAGGGGTAGCTCCTATAATTCACCCCTCCACTTT; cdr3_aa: CASSERGRGSSYNSPLHF
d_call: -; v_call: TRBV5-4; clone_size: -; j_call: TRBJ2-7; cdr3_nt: TGTGCCAGCAGCACTAGCTCCTACGAGCAGTACTTC; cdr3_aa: CASSTSSYEQYF
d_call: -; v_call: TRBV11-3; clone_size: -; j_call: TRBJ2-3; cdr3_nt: TGTGCCAGCAGCTTAGGCGCAGATACGCAGTATTTT; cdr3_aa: CASSLGADTQYF
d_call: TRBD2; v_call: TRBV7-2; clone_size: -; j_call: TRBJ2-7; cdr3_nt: TGTGCCAGCAGCTTTAGCGGGGGGTTCTCCTACGAGCAGTACTTC; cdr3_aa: CASSFSGGFSYEQYF